Following are 15 T cell receptor beta chains from one sample sequenced in a study of T cells in Graves' hyperthyroidism and ophthalmopathy (dated by TCRdb to about 2019). The receptor library was made with multiplex PCR. TCRdb records Illumina HiSeq 2000 as the sequencer. The TCR beta CDR3 regions were amplified from the RNA transcripts. For the first round of RT-PCR on the TCR CDR3, the HTBI primer set was used together with the Qiagen OneStep RT-PCR kit. TCRdb applied fastp at Q25 and MiXCR to the public reads, then kept only in-frame beta chains. Here each entry gathers all rows of one CDR3 protein and keeps the most common genes and DNA. The sample table lists 480,000 or so distinct CDR3 sequences, around 14% of them with a count of one. The ten top clones hold about 17% of the sample. Sequencing used blood. The receptor source for this set is a woman between 18 and 30 years old with Graves' hyperthyroidism.

This clonotype was picked up a small number of times. This chain links TRBV20-1 with TRBJ2-1, with 9 bases fitting TRBD2. V was pared by 0 bases and J by 8 bases, with 8 bases of the junction left unmatched. Germline V CDR1 and CDR2: DFQATT, SNEGSKA (reference sequence). There are 15 residues in the CDR3. The CDR3 nucleotides read TGCAGTGCTAGAGATCCGCTAGCGGGGTTCCATGAGCAGTTCTTC. It encodes CSARDPLAGFHEQFF.

V gene TRBV7-9 combines with J gene TRBJ1-2, with D maybe TRBD1 (6 bases). Germline assignment: CDR1 SEHNR and CDR2 FQNEAQ (reference sequence). V dropped 8 bases and J dropped 4 bases, with 17 bases sitting between them. The CDR3 spans 14 residues. The CDR3 reads CASSPTGALYGYTF. In DNA form, the CDR3 reads TGTGCCAGCTCCCCGACAGGAGCCCTCTATGGCTACACCTTC. The full variable domain, completed using reference TRBV7-9 and TRBJ1-2, is DTGVSQNPRHKITKRGQNVTFRCDPISEHNRLYWYRQTLGQGPEFLTYFQNEAQLEKSRLLSDRFSAERPKGSFSTLEIQRTEQGDSAMYLCASSPTGALYGYTFGSGTRLTVV.

This clonotype has ten or more counts. The chain couples TRBV6-1 to TRBJ2-1, with 9 bases that match TRBD1. The germline V gene has CDR1 MNHNS and CDR2 SASEGT. This CDR3 region has 16 residues. The V segment lost 11 bases and the J segment 6 bases; nucleotides outside the gene matches: 17. CDR3 protein: CAQTSTGQGSRNEQFF. CDR3 nucleotides: TGTGCCCAAACTAGTACGGGACAGGGTTCCCGCAATGAGCAGTTCTTC.

This clonotype has a handful of counts. The rearrangement joins TRBV5-1 to TRBJ2-7, with D perhaps matching TRBD1 (6 bases). Germline lookup yields CDR1 SGHRS and CDR2 YFSETQ. CDR3 length equals 16 residues. Trimming removed 0 bases from V and 7 bases from J, with 20 bases in between. The CDR3 bases are TGCGCCAGCAGCTTGGCCGGGTTGAGGGGGTCAGGGGAGCAGTACTTC. Protein: CASSLAGLRGSGEQYF.

In this sample, this clonotype turned up many times. The J gene is TRBJ2-1, the V gene TRBV7-3; perhaps TRBD2 as D (6 bases). Trimming took 4 bases from V and 0 from J, leaving 16 bases between them. The CDR3 is 17 amino acids. The germline V gene has CDR1 SGHTA and CDR2 FQGTGA. The CDR3 is CASSSSSGLSSYNEQFF. In nucleotides, the CDR3 is TGTGCCAGCAGCTCATCGAGCGGGCTTAGCTCCTACAATGAGCAGTTCTTC.

V is TRBV6-2 or TRBV6-3 and J is TRBJ1-5; D unclear. V was trimmed by 2 bases and J by 7 bases, leaving 9 bases between them. This CDR3 contains 13 residues. Germline CDR1 is MNHEY and CDR2 is SVGEGT. Here the CDR3 DNA reads TGTGCCAGCAGTTACCCCAGTACCCAGCCCCAGCATTTT. This gives the protein CASSYPSTQPQHF.

There are many counts of this clonotype. The CDR3 region is CASNRDNLYNSPLHF. CDR3 DNA sequence: TGTGCCAGCAACCGAGACAACCTCTATAATTCACCCCTCCACTTT. The chain has TRBV12-3 or TRBV12-4 and TRBJ1-6; unclear D gene. The V and J ends lost 7 bases and 3 bases respectively, with 13 bases between them. This CDR3 has 15 residues.

Ten or more counts support this clonotype. This sequence joins TRBV10-3 and TRBJ2-1; TRBD2 aligns across 13 bases. This CDR3 region has 15 residues. V dropped 4 bases and J dropped 7; count of bases not matched to a gene: 4. Germline values: CDR1 ENHRY, CDR2 SYGVKD. This CDR3 is CAISGGLAGENEQFF. As DNA, the CDR3 is TGTGCCATCAGTGGAGGACTAGCGGGAGAGAATGAGCAGTTCTTC.

Many counts were recorded for this clonotype. The chain employs TRBV29-1 and TRBJ2-7, with D maybe TRBD2 (6 bases). Looked up from germline, CDR1 is SQVTM and CDR2 is ANQGSEA. The CDR3 is 12 residues long. V lost 5 bases to trimming and J lost 3 bases, with 11 bases between them. The CDR3 loop is CSVRYGGYEQYF. The CDR3 DNA is TGCAGCGTTCGTTACGGGGGCTACGAGCAGTACTTC.

This sequence joins TRBV27 and TRBJ2-5; the match to TRBD2 covers 7 bases. V shed 3 bases, J shed 1 base, and the junction held 8 bases outside the gene matches. CDR1 MNHEY and CDR2 SMNVEV come from the germline V gene (reference sequence). The length of the CDR3 is 16 residues. Written as DNA, the CDR3 is TGTGCCAGCAGTTTCCGGGCGGGAGAGGTCCAAGAGACCCAGTACTTC. Its protein product is CASSFRAGEVQETQYF.

This clonotype came up many times. The chain is built from TRBV19 and TRBJ2-1; D is perhaps TRBD1 or TRBD2 (6 bases each). This CDR3 has 15 residues. In germline, CDR1 is LNHDA, CDR2 SQIVND (reference sequence). Trimming took off 9 bases at V and 5 bases at J, with 20 bases between the two ends. This CDR3 reads CASRARGGRNNEQFF. CDR3 bases: TGTGCCAGCCGGGCCAGGGGAGGTAGGAACAATGAGCAGTTCTTC.

This clonotype was detected a few times. The chain combines TRBV7-2 with TRBJ1-2; 7 nucleotides match TRBD1. Germline assignment: CDR1 SGHTA and CDR2 FQGNSA. CDR3 length: 13 residues. With V trimmed by 5 bases and J by 8 bases, 8 bases remained unmatched. The CDR3 loop is CASSVQGGEGYTF. The CDR3 region has the DNA TGTGCCAGCAGCGTCCAGGGGGGAGAAGGCTACACCTTC.

There are a few counts of this clonotype. The J gene is TRBJ2-2, the V gene TRBV9; maybe TRBD1 (5 bases). V lost 0 bases and J lost 8, with 5 bases in between. Germline-derived CDR1 and CDR2 are SGDLS and YYNGEE. This CDR3 spans 12 amino acids. This CDR3 reads CASSVEGGELFF. The CDR3 nucleotides read TGTGCCAGCAGCGTAGAGGGGGGGGAGCTGTTTTTT.

This clonotype showed up many times. The chain combines TRBV15 with TRBJ2-5, with D possibly TRBD2 on 6 matching bases. Between the trimmed V and J ends, which lost 4 bases and 4 bases, there was a span of 13 bases. This CDR3 spans 14 amino acids. The germline V gene has CDR1 LNHNV and CDR2 YYDKDF (reference sequence). The CDR3 is CATSTPAGTETQYF. The CDR3 nucleotides are TGTGCCACCAGCACCCCAGCGGGTACAGAGACCCAGTACTTC.

This clonotype was found many times. This chain links TRBV20-1 with TRBJ1-6; tentatively, D is TRBD1 (5 bases). CDR1 is DFQATT and CDR2 is SNEGSKA in the germline V gene (reference sequence). The CDR3 covers 18 residues. V shed 2 bases and J shed 0 bases, with 17 bases lying between them. The CDR3 DNA sequence: TGCAGTGCTAGACCCGGGACTCCCTCGCTCTCCTATAATTCACCCCTCCACTTT. This sequence encodes CSARPGTPSLSYNSPLHF.